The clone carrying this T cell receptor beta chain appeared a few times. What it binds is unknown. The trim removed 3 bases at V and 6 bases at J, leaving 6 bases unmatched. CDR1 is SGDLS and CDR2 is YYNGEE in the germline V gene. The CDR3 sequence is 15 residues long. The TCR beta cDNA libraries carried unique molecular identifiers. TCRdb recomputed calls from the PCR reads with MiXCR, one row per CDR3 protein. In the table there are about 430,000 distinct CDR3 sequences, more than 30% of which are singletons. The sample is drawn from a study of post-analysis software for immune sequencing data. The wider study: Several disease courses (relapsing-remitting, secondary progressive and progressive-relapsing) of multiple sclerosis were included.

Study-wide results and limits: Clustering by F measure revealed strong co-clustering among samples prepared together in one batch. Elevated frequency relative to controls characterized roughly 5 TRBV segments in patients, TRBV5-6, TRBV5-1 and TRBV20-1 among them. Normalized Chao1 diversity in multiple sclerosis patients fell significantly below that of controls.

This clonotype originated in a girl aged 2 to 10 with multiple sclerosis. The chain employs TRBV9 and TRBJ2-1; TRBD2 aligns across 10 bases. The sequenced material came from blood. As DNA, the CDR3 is TGTGCCAGCAGCGAGAGCGGGAGGGCCTTCAATGAGCAGTTCTTC. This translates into CASSESGRAFNEQFF.